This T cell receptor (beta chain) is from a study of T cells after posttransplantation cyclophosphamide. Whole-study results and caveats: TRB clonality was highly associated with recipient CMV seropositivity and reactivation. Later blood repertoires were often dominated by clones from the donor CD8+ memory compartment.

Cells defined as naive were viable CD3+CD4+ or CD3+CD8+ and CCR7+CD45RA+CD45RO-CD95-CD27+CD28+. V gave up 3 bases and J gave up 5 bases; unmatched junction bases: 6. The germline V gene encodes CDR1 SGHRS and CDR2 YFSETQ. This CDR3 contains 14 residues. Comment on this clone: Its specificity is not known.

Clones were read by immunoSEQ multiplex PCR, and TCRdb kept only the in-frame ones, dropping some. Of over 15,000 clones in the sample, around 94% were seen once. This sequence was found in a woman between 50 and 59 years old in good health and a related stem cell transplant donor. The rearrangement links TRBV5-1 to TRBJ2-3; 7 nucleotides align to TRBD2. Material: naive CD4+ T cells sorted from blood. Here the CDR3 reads CASSSSSSGDTQYF. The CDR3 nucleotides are TGCGCCAGCAGCTCCTCATCTAGCGGAGATACGCAGTATTTT.